This is a list of T cell receptor beta chains from one sample in a study of beta chain features in type 1 diabetes. Generated by immunoSEQ multiplex PCR, the TCRdb table keeps only in-frame clones and is missing some. The table shows roughly 100,000 clones, with around 30% occurring only once. The sample consisted of central memory CD4+ T cells from blood. These receptors came from a young woman with type 1 diabetes. Both conserved end residues are part of each CDR3. The D gene is left open where the match is weak.

V gene: TRBV9; D gene: TRBD1; J gene: TRBJ1-3; CDR3 protein: CASSVTGQGTRNTIYF
V gene: TRBV6-1; D gene: -; J gene: TRBJ2-7; CDR3 protein: CASSERSAYSYEQYF
V gene: TRBV2; D gene: -; J gene: TRBJ2-6; CDR3 protein: CASRGQGDLSGANVLTF
V gene: TRBV30; D gene: TRBD2; J gene: TRBJ2-1; CDR3 protein: CAWRGSGRAPNEQFF
V gene: TRBV15; D gene: -; J gene: TRBJ2-5; CDR3 protein: CATSREGAVEETQYF
V gene: TRBV5-1; D gene: TRBD2; J gene: TRBJ2-5; CDR3 protein: CASRPGLAGETQYF
V gene: TRBV4-1; D gene: TRBD2; J gene: TRBJ2-7; CDR3 protein: CASSQEYVGGYEQYF
V gene: TRBV5-1; D gene: TRBD2; J gene: TRBJ2-3; CDR3 protein: CASSFQTAGGSDTQYF
V gene: TRBV18; D gene: TRBD1; J gene: TRBJ1-5; CDR3 protein: CASSSGQGVNQPQHF
V gene: TRBV6-6; D gene: TRBD1; J gene: TRBJ2-1; CDR3 protein: CASSYGQGVYNEQFF
V gene: TRBV10-3; D gene: TRBD2; J gene: TRBJ2-3; CDR3 protein: CATVGGMTDTQYF
V gene: TRBV28; D gene: TRBD2; J gene: TRBJ2-1; CDR3 protein: CASSPGGSRDNEQFF
V gene: TRBV2; D gene: TRBD1; J gene: TRBJ1-1; CDR3 protein: CASSDKPGQAPADTEAFF
V gene: TRBV5-6; D gene: TRBD1; J gene: TRBJ1-2; CDR3 protein: CASNVVDRDGYGYTF
V gene: TRBV28; D gene: TRBD1; J gene: TRBJ1-3; CDR3 protein: CASSFGTGGSGNTIYF
V gene: TRBV2; D gene: TRBD1; J gene: TRBJ2-1; CDR3 protein: CASSGGQGAFDEQFF
V gene: TRBV29-1; D gene: -; J gene: TRBJ2-3; CDR3 protein: CSVEDPTGRTDTQYF
V gene: TRBV30; D gene: -; J gene: TRBJ1-2; CDR3 protein: CAWSPRGRFIYGYTF
V gene: TRBV4-3; D gene: TRBD1; J gene: TRBJ1-2; CDR3 protein: CASSRTGGDNYGYTF
V gene: TRBV27; D gene: -; J gene: TRBJ2-1; CDR3 protein: CASSSISSYNEQFF
V gene: TRBV7-2; D gene: TRBD1; J gene: TRBJ1-1; CDR3 protein: CASSYGQGETEAFF
V gene: TRBV29-1; D gene: -; J gene: TRBJ2-7; CDR3 protein: CSVGLRGIPTYEQYF
V gene: TRBV5-1; D gene: TRBD1; J gene: TRBJ2-3; CDR3 protein: CASRETGQGTDTQYF
V gene: TRBV6-1; D gene: TRBD1; J gene: TRBJ1-2; CDR3 protein: CASSGDRAVYGYTF
V gene: TRBV28; D gene: -; J gene: TRBJ1-1; CDR3 protein: CASLADKLNTEAFF
V gene: TRBV30; D gene: -; J gene: TRBJ1-2; CDR3 protein: CAWANGPAYGYTF
V gene: TRBV7-2; D gene: -; J gene: TRBJ1-5; CDR3 protein: CASSLAAGERQPQHF
V gene: TRBV19; D gene: TRBD1; J gene: TRBJ2-2; CDR3 protein: CASRIPRGRGNTGELFF
V gene: TRBV5-4; D gene: -; J gene: TRBJ2-3; CDR3 protein: CASSLGGTDTQYF
V gene: TRBV5-1; D gene: -; J gene: TRBJ1-5; CDR3 protein: CASSQDPTGQPQHF
V gene: TRBV9; D gene: -; J gene: TRBJ1-6; CDR3 protein: CASSVGGAQNSPLHF
V gene: TRBV28; D gene: -; J gene: TRBJ2-1; CDR3 protein: CASIKGHRVPHNEQFF
V gene: TRBV30; D gene: TRBD1; J gene: TRBJ2-5; CDR3 protein: CAWTETGGRETQYF
V gene: TRBV28; D gene: TRBD2; J gene: TRBJ2-1; CDR3 protein: CASSSPPGAGETNEQFF
V gene: TRBV29-1; D gene: TRBD2; J gene: TRBJ2-5; CDR3 protein: CSVGLAGGQETQYF
V gene: TRBV5-1; D gene: TRBD1; J gene: TRBJ2-3; CDR3 protein: CASSFGQGADTQYF
V gene: TRBV18; D gene: -; J gene: TRBJ2-1; CDR3 protein: CASSPPRAVGDEQFF
V gene: TRBV18; D gene: TRBD2; J gene: TRBJ2-7; CDR3 protein: CASSPSGGGGYEQYF
V gene: TRBV30; D gene: -; J gene: TRBJ1-5; CDR3 protein: CAWSSVPYQPQHF
V gene: TRBV21-1; D gene: -; J gene: TRBJ2-5; CDR3 protein: CASHQGGSGETQYF
V gene: TRBV5-4; D gene: TRBD2; J gene: TRBJ2-3; CDR3 protein: CASSPGGLPSVAQYF
V gene: TRBV5-1; D gene: TRBD2; J gene: TRBJ2-1; CDR3 protein: CASSSTSGSYNEQFF
V gene: TRBV5-4; D gene: TRBD1; J gene: TRBJ2-1; CDR3 protein: CASSSGQGAARGEQFF
V gene: TRBV7-9; D gene: -; J gene: TRBJ1-2; CDR3 protein: CASSRGEAHQHF